A selection of T cell receptor beta chains follows, all from one sample in a study of CD4 T cells in relation to SARS-CoV-2 and coronaviruses. Libraries were prepared by immunoSEQ multiplex PCR; TCRdb keeps only in-frame clonotypes and omits some of them. The top ten clones hold over 0.11% of a sample with some 64,000 clones, about 94% of them seen once. Sequenced sample: naive CD4+ T cells from PBMCs. These receptor sequences come from a human donor in good health. The CDR3 runs from the conserved cysteine through the conserved F or W. D genes are given only for firm matches. The size entry is marked missing in some rows and otherwise reads once, few, many or a size class.

D	V	size	length	J	DNA	CDR3
TRBD2	TRBV27	.	17	TRBJ2-7	TGTGCCAGCAGTGCAATACGGGCGGGAGGTCTGGGCTACGAGCAGTACTTC	CASSAIRAGGLGYEQYF
.	TRBV4-1	.	13	TRBJ1-2	TGCGCCAGCAGCCAAACACAGGGAAATGGCTACACCTTC	CASSQTQGNGYTF
.	TRBV27	.	19	TRBJ2-6	TGTGCCAGCAGTTCCCTACGGACAGTACTAGAATCTGGGGCCAACGTCCTGACTTTC	CASSSLRTVLESGANVLTF
TRBD2	TRBV28	.	14	TRBJ2-2	TGTGCCATCCGACTAGCGGTGAACACCGGGGAGCTGTTTTTT	CAIRLAVNTGELFF
TRBD2	TRBV10-1	.	15	TRBJ2-3	TGCGCCAGCTCCGAGACTAGCGGGAGTTGGGATACGCAGTATTTT	CASSETSGSWDTQYF
.	TRBV5-6	.	17	TRBJ1-4	TGTGCCAGCAGCCCATACAGGGCCCTCACAACTAATGAAAAACTGTTTTTT	CASSPYRALTTNEKLFF
.	TRBV7-9	.	18	TRBJ1-5	TGTGCCAGCAGCTTATCTTTCGAACAGCAGGGTGTGAATCAGCCCCAGCATTTT	CASSLSFEQQGVNQPQHF
.	TRBV11-3	.	14	TRBJ2-1	TGTGCCAGCAGCTTAGCGAGCTCCTACAATGAGCAGTTCTTC	CASSLASSYNEQFF
.	TRBV5-8	.	16	TRBJ1-3	TGTGCCAGCAGCGCCGGGTTGCGGGGGACTGGAAACACCATATATTTT	CASSAGLRGTGNTIYF
TRBD2	TRBV5-4	few	15	TRBJ2-1	TGTGCCAGCAGCTTGCGGAGCGGGATGGACAATGAGCAGTTCTTC	CASSLRSGMDNEQFF
.	TRBV19	.	17	TRBJ1-1	TGTGCCAGTAGTGAGGCGCGCCCCGGGCCCTGGGGAACTGAAGCTTTCTTT	CASSEARPGPWGTEAFF
.	TRBV28	.	13	TRBJ2-3	TGTGCCAGCACCCCGGGCGGGGCAGATACGCAGTATTTT	CASTPGGADTQYF
TRBD1	TRBV10-2	.	16	TRBJ2-1	TGCGCCAGCAGTGAACGAGTGACAGGGTCGTACAATGAGCAGTTCTTC	CASSERVTGSYNEQFF
.	TRBV6-5	.	14	TRBJ1-4	TGTGCCAGCAGGCGGACCCCAACTAATGAAAAACTGTTTTTT	CASRRTPTNEKLFF
.	TRBV28	.	16	TRBJ1-2	TGTGCCAGCAGAAAGCCCCCGCAGGCTTTGAACTATGGCTACACCTTC	CASRKPPQALNYGYTF
TRBD1	TRBV7-9	.	14	TRBJ1-2	TGTGCCAGCACCCCCCTGACAGGGAACTATGGCTACACCTTC	CASTPLTGNYGYTF
TRBD1	TRBV2	.	14	TRBJ2-4	TGTGCCAGCAGAACGGGACAGGGCAAAAACATTCAGTACTTC	CASRTGQGKNIQYF
TRBD2	TRBV28	.	15	TRBJ2-5	TGTGCCAGCAGTCAAAGCGGGAGGAGGGTAGAGACCCAGTACTTC	CASSQSGRRVETQYF
TRBD2	TRBV5-4	.	18	TRBJ2-1	TGTGCCAGCAGCCCGGGACTAGCGGGAGTGCGGGTTAGCAGTGAGCAGTTCTTC	CASSPGLAGVRVSSEQFF
TRBD2	TRBV9	.	15	TRBJ2-7	TGTGCCAGCAGCCCCGGGACTAGGAGCTCCTACGAGCAGTACTTC	CASSPGTRSSYEQYF
.	TRBV6-4	once	14	TRBJ1-5	TGTGCCAGCATCTTAAACGGGAGCAATCAGCCCCAGCATTTT	CASILNGSNQPQHF
.	TRBV6-6	.	15	TRBJ1-1	TGTGCCAGCAGTTACGGGGTCAACATGAACACTGAAGCTTTCTTT	CASSYGVNMNTEAFF
.	TRBV12-3/TRBV12-4	.	13	TRBJ2-4	TGTGCCTCCGGAGATCTAGCCAAAAACATTCAGTACTTC	CASGDLAKNIQYF
TRBD2	TRBV6-5	.	15	TRBJ2-7	TGTGCCAGCAGTTACATGAGGGAGGGAACCTACGAGCAGTACTTC	CASSYMREGTYEQYF
.	TRBV28	.	18	TRBJ2-3	TGTGCCAGCACTCAGACACTGTCTACAAAAAGGGTAACAGATACGCAGTATTTT	CASTQTLSTKRVTDTQYF
TRBD1	TRBV7-8	.	15	TRBJ2-5	TGTGCCAGCAGCTTGGCCGACAGGGACCAAGAGACCCAGTACTTC	CASSLADRDQETQYF
TRBD2	TRBV15	.	12	TRBJ2-1	TGTGCCACCAGCCTTAGCGGGAGGGGGCAGTTCTTC	CATSLSGRGQFF
.	TRBV6-5	.	16	TRBJ2-7	TGTGCCAGCAGTTACTATCCAGCCGGACAGACCAACGAGCAGTACTTC	CASSYYPAGQTNEQYF
TRBD2	TRBV5-1	.	19	TRBJ2-3	TGCGCCAGCAGCTTGCGCGGTTGGACGCGGGAGGGTTCGGTAGATACGCAGTATTTT	CASSLRGWTREGSVDTQYF
TRBD1	TRBV2	.	18	TRBJ2-4	TGTGCCAGCAGTGTTACGAACAGGGGGCTTACTACCAAAAACATTCAGTACTTC	CASSVTNRGLTTKNIQYF
.	TRBV20-1	.	14	TRBJ2-7	TGCAGTGCTAGTTGGACACGCGTCTCCTACGAGCAGTACTTC	CSASWTRVSYEQYF
.	TRBV19	.	16	TRBJ2-7	TGTGCCAGTAGTCCTCGCGAACTGACAGGCATCGGCGAGCAGTACTTC	CASSPRELTGIGEQYF
.	TRBV28	.	13	TRBJ2-7	TGTGCCAGCAGTTTGGGACGGAGAATCGAGCAGTACTTC	CASSLGRRIEQYF
.	TRBV5-1	.	13	TRBJ1-5	TGCGCCAGCAGCTTGGAAGGGACTCAGCCCCAGCATTTT	CASSLEGTQPQHF
.	TRBV7-2	.	14	TRBJ2-5	TGTGCCAGCAGCTTAGAAGGGGGTCAAGAGACCCAGTACTTC	CASSLEGGQETQYF
.	TRBV11-3	.	14	TRBJ2-7	TGTGCCAGCAGCTTGGGCGGCAGAGGACACGAGCAGTACTTC	CASSLGGRGHEQYF
.	TRBV5-5	.	14	TRBJ2-4	TGTGCCAGCAAGGACCTTGTGGCCAAAAACATTCAGTACTTC	CASKDLVAKNIQYF
TRBD1	TRBV5-8	.	15	TRBJ2-2	TGTGCCAGCAGCTTGGGGGACAGGGGAATCGGGGAGCTGTTTTTT	CASSLGDRGIGELFF
.	TRBV2	.	11	TRBJ2-7	TGTGCCAGCAGTGAGGTTTACGAGCAGTACTTC	CASSEVYEQYF